What follows are 27 T cell receptor beta chains derived from one specimen sequenced in a study of Ad26.COV2.S vaccination and SARS-CoV-2 variants. Assay: immunoSEQ multiplex PCR; the TCRdb copy retains only in-frame clones and omits some. In the table there are 350,000 to 400,000 clones, 80% to 90% of which are singletons. As to treatment: over 15 received Ad26.COV2.S at low or high dose, single or two shots; about 5 received placebo; per-sample allocation not given. At day 63 after the first vaccine or placebo injection, samples were drawn. Here the sequenced sample was peripheral blood, taken in a trial of Ad26.COV2.S vaccine versus placebo. Receptors originate from a person between 18 and 60 years old who received the Ad26.COV2.S COVID-19 vaccine or a placebo.

J is TRBJ1-5 and V is TRBV5-1; no firm D call. Germline V gene sequence: CDR1 SGHRS, CDR2 YFSETQ. V was cut by 5 bases and J by 10 bases, with 16 bases left in between. The CDR3 has 13 residues. The CDR3 DNA follows: TGCGCCAGCAGATTGACCCCGTCCCAACCCCAGCATTTT. Protein sequence: CASRLTPSQPQHF.

The gene calls are TRBV10-3 and TRBJ1-1, with 10 bases identical to TRBD1. Trimming removed 10 bases from V and 9 bases from J; junction bases left unmatched: 8. Per germline, CDR1 ENHRY and CDR2 SYGVKD. This CDR3 is 12 amino acids long. CDR3 protein: CATSQDRGQAFF. As DNA, the CDR3 is TGTGCCACAAGTCAAGACAGGGGGCAAGCTTTCTTT.

This chain links TRBV5-1 with TRBJ2-7; the match to TRBD1 covers 10 bases. There are 16 residues in the CDR3. Per the germline V gene, CDR1 is SGHRS and CDR2 is YFSETQ. The V gene end was trimmed by 2 bases and the J gene end by 2 bases; junction bases not matched to a gene: 7. The CDR3 DNA reads as TGCGCCAGCAGCTTCGGAGGACAGGGGGAGCCCTACGAGCAGTACTTC. Its protein product is CASSFGGQGEPYEQYF.

The chain couples TRBV5-8 to TRBJ2-2; D possibly corresponds to TRBD1 (6 bases). The CDR3 sequence is 13 residues long. Between the trimmed V and J ends, which lost 1 base and 9 bases, there was a span of 10 bases. Germline V gene data show CDR1 as SGHTS and CDR2 as YDEGEE. The CDR3 sequence is CASSLMGAWELFF. The DNA of the CDR3 is TGTGCCAGCAGCTTGATGGGGGCCTGGGAGCTGTTTTTT.

The sample holds a few counts of this clone. The chain uses TRBV5-6 and TRBJ2-7; the D is unclear. CDR1 and CDR2 from the germline V gene are SGHDT and YYEEEE. The CDR3 covers 15 residues. Between the trimmed V and J ends, which lost 8 bases and 5 bases, there was a span of 23 bases. The CDR3 coding sequence is TGTGCCAGTAGGTCGGCGGCAAGATCTCTTAACGAGCAGTACTTC. It codes for CASRSAARSLNEQYF.

CDR3 sequence: CAWRELLYGYTF. The CDR3 DNA reads TGTGCCTGGAGAGAGTTACTTTATGGCTACACCTTC. The chain recombines TRBV30 with TRBJ1-2, with unresolved D. Germline CDR1 is GTSNPN and CDR2 is SVGIG (reference sequence). Trimming removed 3 bases at V and 5 bases at J, with 10 bases between. This CDR3 has 12 residues.

This clone was recorded only once. This chain connects TRBV27 to TRBJ2-3, with a weak D call TRBD1 (6 bases). Looked up from germline, CDR1 is MNHEY and CDR2 is SMNVEV (reference sequence). V lost 6 bases and J lost 7, with 20 bases in between. The CDR3 runs to 15 residues. DNA of the CDR3: TGTGCCAGCAGGGGGTGGGACATTGGAGTTAATACGCAGTATTTT. It specifies CASRGWDIGVNTQYF.

This chain connects TRBV2 to TRBJ1-2; D is ambiguous. The CDR3 consists of 12 residues. Looked up from germline, CDR1 is SNHLY and CDR2 is FYNNEI. Trimming took off 1 base at V and 2 bases at J, with 2 bases between the two ends. The CDR3 protein is CASSEGNYGYTF. In DNA, the CDR3 is TGTGCCAGCAGTGAAGGCAACTATGGCTACACCTTC.

The V call is TRBV28, the J call TRBJ1-1; a possible D gene is TRBD1 (6 bases). Trimming took 5 bases from V and 4 from J, leaving 14 bases between them. The CDR3 covers 14 residues. Germline V lookup: CDR1 MDHEN, CDR2 SYDVKM. CDR3 sequence reads: CASSGIRGATEAFF. As DNA, the CDR3 is TGTGCCAGCAGTGGGATCAGGGGCGCCACTGAAGCTTTCTTT.

The rearrangement joins TRBV5-1 to TRBJ1-1, with TRBD1 identical over 8 bases. The CDR3 spans 14 residues. Germline loops: CDR1 SGHRS, CDR2 YFSETQ. Trimming cost V 4 bases and J 2 bases; bases outside gene matches: 4. The DNA of the CDR3 is TGCGCCAGCAGCATGCAGGGGGCTAACACTGAAGCTTTCTTT. This translates into CASSMQGANTEAFF.

The chain combines TRBV5-4 with TRBJ2-7; maybe TRBD1 (5 bases). The CDR3 consists of 15 residues. The germline CDR1 and CDR2 sequences are SGHNT and YYREEE (reference sequence). Trimming left V 0 bases short and J 2 bases short, with 12 bases between. The CDR3 sequence is CASSLGGAAAYEQYF. The CDR3 DNA reads as TGTGCCAGCAGCTTGGGTGGGGCCGCAGCCTACGAGCAGTACTTC.

The chain is built from TRBV5-4 and TRBJ1-1; 9 bases are a match to TRBD1. The V gene's germline CDR1 is SGHNT and CDR2 YYREEE (reference sequence). V shed 4 bases, J shed 0 bases, and the junction held 4 bases outside the gene matches. This CDR3 contains 15 residues. CDR3 nucleotides: TGTGCCAGCAGCCAGGACAGGGGAATGAACACTGAAGCTTTCTTT. It translates to CASSQDRGMNTEAFF. Supplemented by reference TRBV5-4 and TRBJ1-1, the full variable domain reads ETGVTQSPTHLIKTRGQQVTLRCSSQSGHNTVSWYQQALGQGPQFIFQYYREEENGRGNFPPRFSGLQFPNYSSELNVNALELDDSALYLCASSQDRGMNTEAFFGQGTRLTVV.

This chain joins TRBV18 and TRBJ2-5; 9 positions match TRBD1. CDR3 size: 15 residues. The junction had 4 bases not matched to a gene; V was cut back by 2 bases and J by 3 bases. The V gene's germline CDR1 is KGHSH and CDR2 LQKENI. The DNA for the CDR3 is TGTGCCAGCTCACCAGGGACAGGGAGGGAAGAGACCCAGTACTTC. It specifies CASSPGTGREETQYF.

The CDR3 loop is CASSLVTGTQYF. The CDR3 DNA is TGTGCCAGCAGCTTAGTCACGGGTACGCAGTATTTT. V and J are TRBV11-2 and TRBJ2-3; D unclear. Trimming took off 1 base at V and 8 bases at J, with 7 bases between the two ends. This CDR3 has 12 amino acids. The germline V gene has CDR1 SGHAT and CDR2 FQNNGV.

This clone was counted many times. The V and J genes are TRBV12-3 or TRBV12-4 and TRBJ2-7, with D tentatively TRBD1 (5 bases). The V end lost 4 bases, the J end lost 4 bases, and 11 bases lay between the germline ends. CDR3 length: 13 residues. CDR3 loop: CASSSTQGYEQYF. DNA of the CDR3: TGTGCCAGCAGTTCGACCCAGGGTTACGAGCAGTACTTC.

The chain joins TRBV6-2 or TRBV6-3 to TRBJ1-2, with unresolved D. CDR3 length equals 14 residues. Germline values: CDR1 MNHEY, CDR2 SVGEGT. V was shortened by 4 bases and J by 3 bases, with 12 bases between the two germline ends. As DNA, the CDR3 is TGTGCCAGCAGTTTTTCCGAAGGTTACTATGGCTACACCTTC. As protein: CASSFSEGYYGYTF.

V gene TRBV18 combines with J gene TRBJ1-5; 7 bases agree with TRBD1. The V and J ends lost 3 bases and 2 bases, in that order; junction bases with no gene match: 10. The V gene's germline CDR1 is KGHSH and CDR2 LQKENI. The CDR3 spans 17 residues. The CDR3, as DNA: TGTGCCAGCTCACCGCGGCAACTTACAGGGGGCAATCAGCCCCAGCATTTT. It is translated as CASSPRQLTGGNQPQHF.

The chain uses TRBV11-3 and TRBJ2-7, with TRBD1 identical over 7 bases. V trimming: 5 bases; J trimming: 0 bases; junction bases outside the gene matches: 4. The germline V gene has CDR1 SGHNT and CDR2 YENEEA. The CDR3 runs 14 residues. The CDR3 sequence is CASSLTGTSYEQYF. CDR3 nucleotides: TGTGCCAGCAGCCTGACAGGGACCTCCTACGAGCAGTACTTC.

The chain couples TRBV6-5 to TRBJ1-4; D possibly corresponds to TRBD1 (5 bases). This CDR3 spans 13 amino acids. The V end was cut by 5 bases, the J end by 4 bases, with 8 bases between. CDR1 is MNHEY, CDR2 SVGAGI, per germline. CDR3 amino acids: CASSRGVNEKLFF. DNA for the CDR3: TGTGCCAGCAGTAGGGGAGTTAATGAAAAACTGTTTTTT.

Only a few counts were recorded for this clone. This chain uses TRBV6-4 with TRBJ1-6, with D maybe TRBD1 (6 bases). Trimming cost V 4 bases and J 9 bases, with 10 bases left between them. Germline assignment: CDR1 MRHNA and CDR2 SNTAGT. This CDR3 comprises 13 residues. CDR3 sequence reads: CASSADRISPLHF. As DNA, the CDR3 is TGTGCCAGCAGTGCCGACAGGATTTCACCCCTCCACTTT.

This clone was seen a handful of times. The chain links TRBV6-2 or TRBV6-3 to TRBJ2-3; D is undetermined. V lost 2 bases to trimming and J lost 4 bases, with 10 bases between them. Germline V gene lookup returns CDR1 MNHEY and CDR2 SVGEGT. The CDR3 consists of 14 residues. The CDR3, as DNA: TGTGCCAGCAGTTACCAACTTGAATCAGATACGCAGTATTTT. Its translation is CASSYQLESDTQYF.

This clone was seen more than once but under ten times. The chain recombines TRBV15 with TRBJ2-3; no reliable D call. V was cut by 0 bases and J by 6 bases, with 13 bases left in between. CDR1 and CDR2 from the germline V gene are LNHNV and YYDKDF (reference sequence). This CDR3 has 15 amino acids. CDR3 nucleotides: TGTGCCACCAGCAGAGATCCAAGGTGGTCGGATACGCAGTATTTT. Its protein product is CATSRDPRWSDTQYF.

This clone was detected once. The chain has TRBV4-1 and TRBJ1-1; no definite D call. Germline V gene sequence: CDR1 MGHRA, CDR2 YSYEKL. V shed 0 bases and J shed 6 bases, with 14 bases lying between them. The CDR3 totals 15 residues. CDR3 bases: TGCGCCAGCAGCCAAGAATACGGAAGGTTTCCTGAAGCTTTCTTT. Its protein is CASSQEYGRFPEAFF.

This clone was observed once. This chain uses TRBV6-5 with TRBJ2-3; 10 bases are shared with TRBD1. V gave up 8 bases and J gave up 14 bases; unmatched junction bases: 10. Per the germline V gene, CDR1 is MNHEY and CDR2 is SVGAGI. The CDR3 extends over 12 amino acids. The CDR3 DNA reads TGTGCCAGCCAAATCGGGACAGGGGATCGGTATTTT. Protein sequence: CASQIGTGDRYF.

This chain connects TRBV13 to TRBJ2-7; the match to TRBD1 covers 7 bases. The CDR3 extends over 16 amino acids. The V gene end was trimmed by 1 base and the J gene end by 6 bases; junction bases not matched to a gene: 12. Per germline, CDR1 PRHDT and CDR2 FYEKMQ (reference sequence). The CDR3 nucleotides are TGTGCCAGCAGCTTAGTTCTAAAGGGGGCGCGCGGCGAGCAGTACTTC. This translates into CASSLVLKGARGEQYF.

The chain has TRBV6-6 and TRBJ1-1, with no clear D. Germline CDR1 MNHNY, CDR2 SVGAGI (reference sequence). This CDR3 is built from 16 residues. V was clipped by 6 bases and J by 4 bases, with 21 bases between them. The CDR3 spells CASRPNRESGRTEAFF. CDR3 coding DNA: TGTGCCAGCAGACCAAACAGAGAATCGGGTCGCACTGAAGCTTTCTTT.

This chain uses TRBV28 with TRBJ2-7; D is unclear. CDR3 length: 13 residues. The germline CDR1 and CDR2 sequences are MDHEN and SYDVKM. V gave up 6 bases and J gave up 7 bases, with 16 bases separating them. CDR3 DNA sequence: TGTGCCAGCAGCCCTAGGGTGGACGTGGAGCAGTACTTC. Amino acids: CASSPRVDVEQYF.